This TCR beta chain came from a study of cytomegalovirus exposure and HLA in healthy donors. The PCR ran on 60 Vbeta and 13 Jbeta primers. Produced via immunoSEQ multiplex PCR; TCRdb's table is partial and in-frame only. In the table there are more than 95,000 clones, 50% to 70% of which are singletons. Worth noting for this clone: As yet, its antigen is unknown.

Healthy bone marrow donors supplied every sample. General study results and limits: Some TCR beta chains (more than 150 of them) were listed as cytomegalovirus-associated.

The CDR3 has 15 residues. Germline trimming cut 0 bases from V and 7 bases from J; bases unmatched to any gene: 3. The V gene's germline CDR1 is LNHNV and CDR2 YYDKDF (reference sequence). The chain couples TRBV15 to TRBJ2-1; 10 bases map to TRBD1. The clonotype was recovered from a woman aged 35 to 49 in good health and CMV-seropositive. Input material: PBMCs. CDR3 loop: CATSRDRDRGNEQFF. Here the CDR3 DNA reads TGTGCCACCAGCAGAGATCGGGACAGGGGTAATGAGCAGTTCTTC.